The subject of this entry is one TCR beta chain. The sample comes from a study of blood T cell repertoires in COVID-19. Study at large: Spain, Italy and the United States supplied samples that represented acute and convalescent COVID-19. T cells, B-cell-depleted T cells, or PBMCs supplied cDNA or gDNA.

Data came from immunoSEQ multiplex PCR; TCRdb stores just in-frame clones and leaves some out. Of 100,000 to 150,000 clones in the sample, roughly 69% were seen once. This CDR3 contains 15 residues. V trimming: 3 bases; J trimming: 9 bases; junction bases outside the gene matches: 10. Germline assignment: CDR1 WNHNN and CDR2 SYGVQD (reference sequence). The receptor was isolated from a woman in her 70s with acute or convalescent COVID-19. This sequence joins TRBV10-1 and TRBJ2-1; 8 bases align to TRBD1. Sequenced material: peripheral blood. The CDR3 here is CASSDTGTGAREQFF. The CDR3 coding sequence is TGCGCCAGCAGTGACACCGGGACAGGTGCTCGTGAGCAGTTCTTC.